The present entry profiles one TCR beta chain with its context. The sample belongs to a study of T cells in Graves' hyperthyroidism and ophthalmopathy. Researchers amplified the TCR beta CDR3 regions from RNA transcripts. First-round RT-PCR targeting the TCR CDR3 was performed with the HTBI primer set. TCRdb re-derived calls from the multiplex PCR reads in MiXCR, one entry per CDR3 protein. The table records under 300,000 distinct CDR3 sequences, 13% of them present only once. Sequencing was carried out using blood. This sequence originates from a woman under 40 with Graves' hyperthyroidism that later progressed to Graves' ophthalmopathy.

CDR3 loop: CASSRTGGVTKNIQYF. The CDR3 DNA reads TGTGCCAGCAGCCGGACAGGGGGTGTTACCAAAAACATTCAGTACTTC. This chain connects TRBV6-1 to TRBJ2-4; TRBD1 matches 10 bases. CDR1 and CDR2 (germline): MNHNS, SASEGT. CDR3 length: 16 amino acids. With 6 bases clipped from V and 2 bases from J, the junction kept 7 bases outside the gene matches.